A single sample gave rise to the 27 T cell receptor beta chains below, sequenced in a study of blood T cell repertoires in COVID-19. The assay was immunoSEQ multiplex PCR, and TCRdb's table has in-frame clones only and misses some. The sample holds approximately 150,000 clones, roughly four fifths seen once. The sequenced sample consisted of peripheral blood. These receptor sequences come from a woman older than 75 with acute or convalescent COVID-19.

V and J are TRBV3-1 (or the pseudogene TRBV3-2) and TRBJ2-1; the match to TRBD1 covers 7 bases. V lost 3 bases to trimming and J lost 4 bases; unmatched junction nucleotides: 6. Germline-derived CDR1 and CDR2 are LGHDT and YNNKEL (reference sequence). The CDR3 runs 15 residues. CDR3 protein: CASSQNRGQYNEQFF. CDR3 in DNA: TGTGCCAGCAGCCAGAACAGGGGACAATACAATGAGCAGTTCTTC.

J is TRBJ1-1 and V is TRBV5-5; D unresolved. Per germline, CDR1 SGHKS and CDR2 YYEKEE (reference sequence). The CDR3 length is 16 residues. V gave up 0 bases and J gave up 0 bases, with 12 bases separating them. Written as DNA, the CDR3 is TGTGCCAGCAGCTTGGATTTGGAGATAATGAACACTGAAGCTTTCTTT. Translation: CASSLDLEIMNTEAFF. Variable domain in full (rest from reference TRBV5-5 and TRBJ1-1): DAGVTQSPTHLIKTRGQQVTLRCSPISGHKSVSWYQQVLGQGPQFIFQYYEKEERGRGNFPDRFSARQFPNYSSELNVNALLLGDSALYLCASSLDLEIMNTEAFFGQGTRLTVV.

V and J are TRBV7-9 and TRBJ2-7; possibly TRBD1 for D (5 bases). Germline CDR1 reads SEHNR; CDR2 reads FQNEAQ (reference sequence). V was cut by 0 bases and J by 2 bases, with 14 bases left in between. The CDR3 contains 16 residues. The CDR3 spells CASSLAAAGKTYEQYF. DNA of the CDR3: TGTGCCAGCAGCTTAGCGGCGGCAGGGAAAACCTACGAGCAGTACTTC.

The V and J genes are TRBV7-2 and TRBJ1-2; no clear D. Looked up from germline, CDR1 is SGHTA and CDR2 is FQGNSA. The length of the CDR3 is 12 residues. V lost 3 bases, J lost 2 bases, and 4 bases lay in between. CDR3 DNA sequence: TGTGCCAGCAGCTTTACAAACTATGGCTACACCTTC. Its translation: CASSFTNYGYTF. Full variable domain (outside the CDR3, taken from reference TRBV7-2 and TRBJ1-2): GAGVSQSPSNKVTEKGKDVELRCDPISGHTALYWYRQSLGQGLEFLIYFQGNSAPDKSGLPSDRFSAERTGGSVSTLTIQRTQQEDSAVYLCASSFTNYGYTFGSGTRLTVV.

The gene calls are TRBV7-9 and TRBJ1-3; no clear D. The V gene lost 2 bases and the J gene lost 0 bases, with 11 bases spanning the gap. The CDR3 is 16 residues long. Germline CDR1 and CDR2: SEHNR and FQNEAQ (reference sequence). The CDR3 DNA sequence: TGTGCCAGCAGCTTATTATCAGGCTTCTCTGGAAACACCATATATTTT. Translated: CASSLLSGFSGNTIYF.

As to this clone: Sequence at one end of the junction differs from germline and may be a read error. The chain joins TRBV7-7 to TRBJ2-3; possible D gene TRBD2, 7 bases. The CDR3 has 15 residues. Germline V lookup: CDR1 SSHAT, CDR2 FNYEAQ (reference sequence). Here the CDR3 reads CASSLVGGLLDTQYF. DNA of the CDR3: TGTGCTAGCAGCTTGGTGGGGGGGCTTTTGGATACGCAGTATTTT.

The chain uses TRBV9 and TRBJ1-1; D is possibly TRBD1 (5 bases). The CDR3 has 14 amino acids. CDR1 is SGDLS, CDR2 YYNGEE, per germline. V was shortened by 1 base and J by 2 bases, with 9 bases between the two germline ends. CDR3 residues: CASSVLGVNTEAFF. Here the CDR3 DNA reads TGTGCCAGCAGCGTACTAGGGGTAAACACTGAAGCTTTCTTT.

V and J are TRBV5-6 and TRBJ1-2; possibly TRBD1 for D (6 bases). The CDR3 is made up of 15 amino acids. Germline V gene data show CDR1 as SGHDT and CDR2 as YYEEEE. Trimming took off 3 bases at V and 6 bases at J, with 18 bases between the two ends. In DNA, the CDR3 is TGTGCCAGCAGCTCCGTTTCGGCCACAGGGAATGGCTACACCTTC. Protein product: CASSSVSATGNGYTF.

J is TRBJ1-1 and V is TRBV18; D may be TRBD1 (6 bases). CDR3 length equals 13 residues. Per germline, CDR1 KGHSH and CDR2 LQKENI. Trimming left V 4 bases short and J 4 bases short, with 10 bases between. Here the CDR3 reads CASSRTQGTEAFF. CDR3 DNA: TGTGCCAGCTCACGAACACAGGGCACTGAAGCTTTCTTT.

In nucleotides, the CDR3 is TGTGCCAGCAGCCCCGGGACAGGGGAGGGGAATGAGCAGTTCTTC. Encoded protein: CASSPGTGEGNEQFF. J is TRBJ2-1 and V is TRBV11-3, with 10 bases that match TRBD1. V dropped 5 bases and J dropped 7; count of bases not matched to a gene: 8. CDR3 size: 15 residues. CDR1 SGHNT and CDR2 YENEEA come from the germline V gene. The whole variable domain, filled in from reference TRBV11-3 and TRBJ2-1, reads EAGVVQSPRYKIIEKKQPVAFWCNPISGHNTLYWYLQNLGQGPELLIRYENEEAVDDSQLPKDRFSAERLKGVDSTLKIQPAELGDSAVYLCASSPGTGEGNEQFFGPGTRLTVL.

The gene calls are TRBV2 and TRBJ2-5; 7 bases agree with TRBD2. Germline CDR1 and CDR2: SNHLY and FYNNEI. The CDR3 totals 15 residues. V was clipped by 6 bases and J by 2 bases; unmatched bases: 9. CDR3 nucleotides: TGTGCCAGCAGCGTCCGGGACTATTTTCAAGAGACCCAGTACTTC. Translated: CASSVRDYFQETQYF.

The V gene is TRBV12-3 or TRBV12-4, the J gene TRBJ1-1; tentatively, D is TRBD1 (5 bases). The CDR3 covers 13 residues. V shed 3 bases and J shed 4 bases, with 9 bases lying between them. CDR3: CASSFVQGTEAFF. CDR3 nucleotides: TGTGCCAGCAGTTTCGTCCAGGGCACTGAAGCTTTCTTT.

The rearrangement links TRBV6-1 to TRBJ1-2; D not certain. Germline CDR1 is MNHNS and CDR2 is SASEGT. The V end was cut by 2 bases, the J end by 8 bases, with 12 bases between. The CDR3 is 13 amino acids. CDR3 nucleotide sequence: TGTGCCAGCAGTGAACAGCTTGACTCCGGCTACACCTTC. Translating gives CASSEQLDSGYTF.

The chain uses TRBV2 and TRBJ2-7; 10 nucleotides align to TRBD2. The CDR3 has 14 amino acids. The V segment lost 8 bases and the J segment 1 base; nucleotides outside the gene matches: 5. Germline V lookup: CDR1 SNHLY, CDR2 FYNNEI. DNA for the CDR3: TGTGCCAGCCAACTAGCGGGGATATCCTACGAGCAGTACTTC. Amino acids: CASQLAGISYEQYF.

This clone came up once. This chain connects TRBV5-1 to TRBJ2-3, with TRBD1 matching over 9 bases. Losses at the gene ends were 4 bases for V and 4 bases for J; bases not matched to a gene: 7. The CDR3 length is 15 residues. Germline-derived CDR1 and CDR2 are SGHRS and YFSETQ. The CDR3 coding sequence is TGCGCCAGCAGCCCGCCGGGACAGGGTGCAGATACGCAGTATTTT. Protein sequence: CASSPPGQGADTQYF.

This clone has a single count. This chain uses TRBV7-2 with TRBJ2-3, with 13 bases fitting TRBD2. CDR1 and CDR2 from the germline V gene are SGHTA and FQGNSA. V trimming: 7 bases; J trimming: 10 bases; junction bases outside the gene matches: 14. There are 16 residues in the CDR3. For the CDR3, the DNA is TGTGCCAGCACCGGTTTCCTACTAGCGGGAGGGCCAGCGCAGTATTTT. This codes for CASTGFLLAGGPAQYF. Combining the CDR3 with reference TRBV7-2 and TRBJ2-3 gives the whole variable domain GAGVSQSPSNKVTEKGKDVELRCDPISGHTALYWYRQSLGQGLEFLIYFQGNSAPDKSGLPSDRFSAERTGGSVSTLTIQRTQQEDSAVYLCASTGFLLAGGPAQYFGPGTRLTVL.

The gene calls are TRBV18 and TRBJ2-6; 7 nucleotides align to TRBD2. The length of the CDR3 is 18 residues. The germline CDR1 and CDR2 sequences are KGHSH and LQKENI. V was pared by 2 bases and J by 0 bases, with 7 bases of the junction left unmatched. The CDR3 bases are TGTGCCAGCTCACCATGGGGGGGATCCGACTCTGGGGCCAACGTCCTGACTTTC. This encodes CASSPWGGSDSGANVLTF.

V and J are TRBV2 and TRBJ2-7; D perhaps matches TRBD1 (6 bases). This CDR3 region has 15 residues. V was pared by 3 bases and J by 3 bases, with 15 bases between. Germline assignment: CDR1 SNHLY and CDR2 FYNNEI. The CDR3 reads CASSDGLGRGYEQYF. CDR3 sequence (DNA): TGTGCCAGCAGTGACGGTCTTGGCAGGGGCTACGAGCAGTACTTC.

This chain connects TRBV7-6 to TRBJ2-1; TRBD1 matches at 9 bases. The CDR3 sequence is 15 residues long. Germline CDR1 and CDR2: SGHVS and FNYEAQ. Trimming removed 5 bases from V and 7 bases from J; junction bases left unmatched: 9. The CDR3 DNA reads as TGTGCCAGCAGCGAAAGGACAGGGGCTGGGAATGAGCAGTTCTTC. This encodes CASSERTGAGNEQFF. The full variable domain, completed using reference TRBV7-6 and TRBJ2-1, is GAGVSQSPRYKVTKRGQDVALRCDPISGHVSLYWYRQALGQGPEFLTYFNYEAQQDKSGLPNDRFSAERPEGSISTLTIQRTEQRDSAMYRCASSERTGAGNEQFFGPGTRLTVL.

The rearrangement joins TRBV3-1 (or the pseudogene TRBV3-2) to TRBJ2-1; a weak D match, TRBD2 (5 bases). V lost 4 bases, J lost 0 bases, and 10 bases lay in between. There are 15 residues in the CDR3. Germline V CDR1 and CDR2: LGHDT, YNNKEL (reference sequence). This CDR3 is CASSLGGSSYNEQFF. DNA of the CDR3: TGTGCCAGCAGCCTCGGAGGCAGCTCCTACAATGAGCAGTTCTTC.

This chain uses TRBV6-6 with TRBJ2-1; 9 positions match TRBD1. Germline-derived CDR1 and CDR2 are MNHNY and SVGAGI (reference sequence). This CDR3 has 15 residues. The J segment lost 7 bases and the V segment lost 6 bases, leaving 10 bases of the junction unmatched. CDR3 residues: CASRSPGQGLNEQFF. The CDR3 coding sequence is TGTGCCAGCAGGTCCCCGGGACAGGGTCTGAATGAGCAGTTCTTC.

The chain is built from TRBV19 and TRBJ1-1; tentative D call: TRBD1 (6 bases). Germline CDR1 is LNHDA and CDR2 is SQIVND (reference sequence). Trimming shortened V by 6 bases and J by 3 bases, and 14 bases separated the two germline ends. The CDR3 length is 14 residues. This CDR3 is CASRGGLADTEAFF. As DNA, the CDR3 is TGTGCCAGTAGGGGGGGCCTAGCGGACACTGAAGCTTTCTTT.

This clone was counted between two and nine times. The rearrangement joins TRBV13 to TRBJ1-5; D not resolved. The CDR3 consists of 13 residues. Germline V gene data show CDR1 as PRHDT and CDR2 as FYEKMQ (reference sequence). V was clipped by 5 bases and J by 5 bases, with 10 bases between them. The CDR3 bases are TGTGCCAGCAGCCGATCCCGAGATCAGCCCCAGCATTTT. This encodes CASSRSRDQPQHF.

This clone has a handful of counts. V is TRBV7-8 and J is TRBJ2-3; no firm D call. The CDR3 has 15 residues. The V end was cut by 2 bases, the J end by 2 bases, with 11 bases between. CDR1 SGHVS and CDR2 FQNEAQ come from the germline V gene. CDR3 residues: CASSLKRLNTDTQYF. Here the CDR3 DNA reads TGTGCCAGCAGCTTAAAACGACTCAACACAGATACGCAGTATTTT.

This rearrangement joins TRBV24-1 to TRBJ1-5; D remains ambiguous. Deletions cut 4 bases from V and 0 bases from J, with 6 bases between. This CDR3 contains 14 residues. Looked up from germline, CDR1 is KGHDR and CDR2 is SFDVKD. The CDR3 nucleotides read TGTGCCACCAGTGACGCGGGTAGCAATCAGCCCCAGCATTTT. Its translation: CATSDAGSNQPQHF.

The J gene is TRBJ1-5, the V gene TRBV19, with a weak D call TRBD1 (5 bases). The CDR3 consists of 13 residues. The V end was cut by 2 bases, the J end by 6 bases, with 8 bases between. Germline loops: CDR1 LNHDA, CDR2 SQIVND (reference sequence). CDR3 sequence: CASSITGSQPQHF. For the CDR3, the DNA is TGTGCCAGTAGTATAACAGGTTCTCAGCCCCAGCATTTT.

CDR3 sequence reads: CSVEAGSNYGYTF. For the CDR3, the DNA is TGCAGCGTTGAGGCAGGATCTAACTATGGCTACACCTTC. V and J are TRBV29-1 and TRBJ1-2; D remains ambiguous. The CDR3 has 13 amino acids. Germline CDR1 SQVTM, CDR2 ANQGSEA. V was pared by 3 bases and J by 0 bases, with 8 bases between.